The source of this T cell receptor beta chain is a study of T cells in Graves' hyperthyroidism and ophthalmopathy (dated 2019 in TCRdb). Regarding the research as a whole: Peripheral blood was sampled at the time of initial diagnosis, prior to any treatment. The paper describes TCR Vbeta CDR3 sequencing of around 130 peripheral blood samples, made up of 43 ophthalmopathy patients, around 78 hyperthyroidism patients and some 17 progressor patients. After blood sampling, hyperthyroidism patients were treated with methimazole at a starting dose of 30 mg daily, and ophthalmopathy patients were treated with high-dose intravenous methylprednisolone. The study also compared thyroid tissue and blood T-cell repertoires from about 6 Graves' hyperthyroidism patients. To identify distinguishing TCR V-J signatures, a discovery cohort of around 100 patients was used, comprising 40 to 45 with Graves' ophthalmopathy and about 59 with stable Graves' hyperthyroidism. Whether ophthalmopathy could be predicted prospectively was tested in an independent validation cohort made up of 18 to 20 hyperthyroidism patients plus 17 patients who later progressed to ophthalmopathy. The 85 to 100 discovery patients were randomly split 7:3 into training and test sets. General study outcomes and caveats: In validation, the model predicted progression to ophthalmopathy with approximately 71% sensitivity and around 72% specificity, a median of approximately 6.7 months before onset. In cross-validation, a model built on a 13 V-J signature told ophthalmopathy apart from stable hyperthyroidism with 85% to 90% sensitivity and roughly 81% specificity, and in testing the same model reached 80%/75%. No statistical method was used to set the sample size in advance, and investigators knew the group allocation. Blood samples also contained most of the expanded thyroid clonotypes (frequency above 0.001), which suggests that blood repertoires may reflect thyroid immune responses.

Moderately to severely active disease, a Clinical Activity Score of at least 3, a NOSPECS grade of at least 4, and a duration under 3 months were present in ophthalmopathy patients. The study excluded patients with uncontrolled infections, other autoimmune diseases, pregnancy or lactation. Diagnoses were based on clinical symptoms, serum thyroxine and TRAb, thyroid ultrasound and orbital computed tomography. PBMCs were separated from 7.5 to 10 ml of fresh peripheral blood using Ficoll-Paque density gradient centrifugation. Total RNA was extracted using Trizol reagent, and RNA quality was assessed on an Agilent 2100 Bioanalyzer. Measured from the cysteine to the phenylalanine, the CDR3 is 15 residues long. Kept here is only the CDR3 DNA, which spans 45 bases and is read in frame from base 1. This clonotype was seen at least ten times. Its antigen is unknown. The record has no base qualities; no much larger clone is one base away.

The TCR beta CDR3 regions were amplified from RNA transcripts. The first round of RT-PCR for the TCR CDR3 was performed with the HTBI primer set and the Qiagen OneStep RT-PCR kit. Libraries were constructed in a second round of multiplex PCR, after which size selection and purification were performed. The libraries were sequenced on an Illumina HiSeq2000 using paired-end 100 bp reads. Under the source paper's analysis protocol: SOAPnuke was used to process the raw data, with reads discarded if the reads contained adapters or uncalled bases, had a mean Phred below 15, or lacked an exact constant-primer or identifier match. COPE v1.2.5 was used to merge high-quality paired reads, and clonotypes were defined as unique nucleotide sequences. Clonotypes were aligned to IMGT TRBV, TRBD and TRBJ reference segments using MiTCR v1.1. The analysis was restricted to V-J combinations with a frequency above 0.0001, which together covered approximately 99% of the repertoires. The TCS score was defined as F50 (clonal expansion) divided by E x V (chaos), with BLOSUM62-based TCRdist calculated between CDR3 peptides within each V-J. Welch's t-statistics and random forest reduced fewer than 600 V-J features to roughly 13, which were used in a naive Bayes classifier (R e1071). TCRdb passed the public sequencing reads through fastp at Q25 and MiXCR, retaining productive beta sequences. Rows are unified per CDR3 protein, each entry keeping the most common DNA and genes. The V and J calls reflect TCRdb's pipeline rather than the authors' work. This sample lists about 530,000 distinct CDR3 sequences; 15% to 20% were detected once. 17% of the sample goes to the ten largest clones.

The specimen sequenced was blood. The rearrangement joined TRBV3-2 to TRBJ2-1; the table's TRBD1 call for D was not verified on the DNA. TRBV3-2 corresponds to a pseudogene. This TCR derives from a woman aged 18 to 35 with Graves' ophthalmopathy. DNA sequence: TGTGCCAGCAGCCATTTGGTGGAGAGGGGCAATGAGCAGTTCTTC. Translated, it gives CASSHLVERGNEQFF.